This paragraph covers one T cell receptor (beta chain) sequence. There are 12 residues in the CDR3. Between the trimmed V and J ends, which lost 6 bases and 8 bases, there was a span of 13 bases. In germline, CDR1 is MNHEY, CDR2 SVGAGI. The sample is drawn from a study of cytomegalovirus exposure and HLA in healthy donors. With 60 Vbeta and 13 Jbeta primers, the PCR was carried out. Produced via immunoSEQ multiplex PCR; TCRdb's table is partial and in-frame only. This table holds under 150,000 clones, 82% found once. V gene TRBV6-5 combines with J gene TRBJ1-2; perhaps TRBD1 as D (5 bases). The sequence was obtained from a male donor in good health and CMV-seronegative. Sequencing used PBMCs. In DNA form, the CDR3 reads TGTGCCAGCAGAAACCCAGGGTTAGGCTACACCTTC. Its protein product is CASRNPGLGYTF.